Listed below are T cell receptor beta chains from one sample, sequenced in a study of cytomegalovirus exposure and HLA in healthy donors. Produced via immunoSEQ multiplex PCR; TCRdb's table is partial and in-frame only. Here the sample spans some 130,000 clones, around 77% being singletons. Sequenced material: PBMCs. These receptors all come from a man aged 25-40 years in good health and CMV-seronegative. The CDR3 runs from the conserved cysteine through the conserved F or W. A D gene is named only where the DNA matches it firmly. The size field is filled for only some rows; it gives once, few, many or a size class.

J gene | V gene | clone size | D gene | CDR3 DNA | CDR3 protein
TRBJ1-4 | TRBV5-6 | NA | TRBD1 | TGTGCCAGCAGCTCCGACAGGGGGATAACTAATGAAAAACTGTTTTTT | CASSSDRGITNEKLFF
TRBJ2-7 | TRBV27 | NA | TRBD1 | TGTGCCAGCAGTCCCGACCGGGCAGGGGGCTACGAGCAGTACTTC | CASSPDRAGGYEQYF
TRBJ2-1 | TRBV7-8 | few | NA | TGTGCCAGCAGCTTAGACTCGTACAATGAGCAGTTCTTC | CASSLDSYNEQFF
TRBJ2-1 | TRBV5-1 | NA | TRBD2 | TGCGCCAGCAGCTTCGGTGATACTAGCGGGAGGAGGTCCTACAATGAGCAGTTCTTC | CASSFGDTSGRRSYNEQFF
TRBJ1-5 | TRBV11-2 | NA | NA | TGTGCCAGCAGTTCCGGGCAGGGGCGGATTAGCAATCAGCCCCAGCATTTT | CASSSGQGRISNQPQHF
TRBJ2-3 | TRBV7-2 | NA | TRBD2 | TGTGCCAGCAGCTTAGATATGACTAGCGGGAGGGAGGAGTATTTT | CASSLDMTSGREEYF
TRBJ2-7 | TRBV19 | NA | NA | TGTGCCAGTAGTACAGGAGGCGAGCAGTACTTC | CASSTGGEQYF
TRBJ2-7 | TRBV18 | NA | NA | TGTGCCAGCTCACCACAGGACTTCTCCTACGAGCAGTACTTC | CASSPQDFSYEQYF
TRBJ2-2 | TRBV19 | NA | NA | TGTGCCAGTAGTATAACTCCATTGGCCGGGGAGCTGTTTTTT | CASSITPLAGELFF
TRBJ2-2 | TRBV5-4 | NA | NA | TGTGCCAGCAGCTTGGAGGTAGCTTGGAACACCGGGGAGCTGTTTTTT | CASSLEVAWNTGELFF
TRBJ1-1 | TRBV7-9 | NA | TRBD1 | TGTTCCAGCAGCCCATCAGGGGGCTTATCGTACACTGAAGCTTTCTTT | CSSSPSGGLSYTEAFF
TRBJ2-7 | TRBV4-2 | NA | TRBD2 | TGTGCCAGCAGCCAAGGAGAGCTAGCGGGGTCCTACGAGCAGTACTTC | CASSQGELAGSYEQYF
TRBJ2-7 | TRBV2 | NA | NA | TGTGCCAGCGCTACGAGGCACGTCTCCTACGAGCAGTACTTC | CASATRHVSYEQYF
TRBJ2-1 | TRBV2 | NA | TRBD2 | TGTGCCAGCACCTTTCTAGCGGGAGGCGTCAATGAGCAGTTCTTC | CASTFLAGGVNEQFF
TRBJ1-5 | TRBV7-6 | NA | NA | TGTGCCAGCAGCTTAGCGGAGCGGAACAGCAATCAGCCCCAGCATTTT | CASSLAERNSNQPQHF
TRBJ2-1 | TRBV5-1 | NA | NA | TGCGCCAGCAGCTTGGAGGGGGTGAGATACAATGAGCAGTTCTTC | CASSLEGVRYNEQFF
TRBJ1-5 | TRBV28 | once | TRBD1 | TGTGCCAGCACCGATGCCGGGACAGGGGATCAGCCCCAGCATTTT | CASTDAGTGDQPQHF
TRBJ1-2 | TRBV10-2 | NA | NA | TGCGCCAGCAGTGAGTTTCGGCAGGGGACTAACTATGGCTACACCTTC | CASSEFRQGTNYGYTF
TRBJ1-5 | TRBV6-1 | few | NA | TGTGCCAGCAGGGGGGAGGGTGATCAGCCCCAGCATTTT | CASRGEGDQPQHF